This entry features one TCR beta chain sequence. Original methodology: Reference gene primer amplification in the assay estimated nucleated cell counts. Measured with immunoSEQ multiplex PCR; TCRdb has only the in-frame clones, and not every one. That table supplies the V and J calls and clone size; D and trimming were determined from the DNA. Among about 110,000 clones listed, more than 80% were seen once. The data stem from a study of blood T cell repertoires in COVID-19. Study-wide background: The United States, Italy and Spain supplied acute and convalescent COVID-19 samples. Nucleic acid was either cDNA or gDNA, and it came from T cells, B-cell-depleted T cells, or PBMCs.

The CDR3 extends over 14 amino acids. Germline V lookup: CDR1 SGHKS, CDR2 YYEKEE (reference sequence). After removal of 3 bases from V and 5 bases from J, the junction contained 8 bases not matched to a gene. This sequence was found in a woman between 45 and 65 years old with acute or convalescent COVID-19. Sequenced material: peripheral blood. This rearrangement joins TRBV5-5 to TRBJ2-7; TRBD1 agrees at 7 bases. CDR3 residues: CASSSQGIIHEQYF. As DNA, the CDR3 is TGTGCCAGCAGCTCACAGGGGATTATCCACGAGCAGTACTTC.